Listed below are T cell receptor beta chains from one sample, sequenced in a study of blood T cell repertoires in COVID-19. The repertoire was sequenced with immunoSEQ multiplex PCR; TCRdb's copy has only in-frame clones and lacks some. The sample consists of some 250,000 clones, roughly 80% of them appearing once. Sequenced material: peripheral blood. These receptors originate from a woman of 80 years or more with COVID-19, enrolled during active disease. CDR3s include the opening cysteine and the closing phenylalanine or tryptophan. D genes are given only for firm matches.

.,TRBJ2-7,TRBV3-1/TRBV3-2,CASSQEGGMYF,TGTGCCAGCAGCCAAGAGGGGGGTATGTACTTC
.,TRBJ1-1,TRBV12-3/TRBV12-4,CASRPGNTEAFF,TGTGCCAGCCGTCCAGGGAACACTGAAGCTTTCTTT
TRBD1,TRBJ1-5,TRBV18,CASSGTGASKQHF,TGTGCCAGCTCAGGGACAGGGGCTTCTAAACAGCATTTT
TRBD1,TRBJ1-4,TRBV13,CASSQGAPREKLFF,TGTGCCAGCAGCCAGGGGGCGCCGAGGGAAAAACTGTTTTTT
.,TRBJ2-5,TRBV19,CASSKGYLLGEETQYF,TGTGCCAGTAGTAAAGGCTACCTACTAGGAGAAGAGACCCAGTACTTC
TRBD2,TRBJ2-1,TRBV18,CASSPRTSGSDEQFF,TGTGCCAGCTCCCCCAGGACTAGCGGGAGCGATGAGCAGTTCTTC
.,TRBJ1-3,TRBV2,CASSVGGNTIYF,TGTGCCAGCAGTGTCGGGGGGAACACCATATATTTT
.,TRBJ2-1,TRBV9,CASSVGVGAYNEQFF,TGTGCCAGCAGCGTAGGCGTGGGAGCCTACAATGAGCAGTTCTTC
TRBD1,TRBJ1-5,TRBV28,CASSWTGPNQPQHF,TGTGCCAGCAGCTGGACAGGGCCCAATCAGCCCCAGCATTTT
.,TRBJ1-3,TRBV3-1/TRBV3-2,CASSQARVAGNTIYF,TGTGCCAGCAGCCAAGCCCGGGTAGCTGGAAACACCATATATTTT
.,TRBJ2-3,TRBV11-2,CASSLAGRNTQYF,TGTGCCAGCAGCTTAGCGGGTAGGAATACGCAGTATTTT
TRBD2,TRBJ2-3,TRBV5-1,CASSPRLAISTDTQYF,TGCGCCAGCAGCCCAAGACTAGCGATCAGCACAGATACGCAGTATTTT
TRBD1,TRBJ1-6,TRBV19,CASTLGTGISPLHF,TGTGCCAGTACCTTGGGGACAGGGATATCACCCCTCCACTTT
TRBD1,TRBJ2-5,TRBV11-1,CASSTRQGQETQYF,TGTGCCAGCAGCACCCGACAGGGACAAGAGACCCAGTACTTC
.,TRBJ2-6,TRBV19,CASSIRRGSGANVLTF,TGTGCCAGTAGTATTAGGAGGGGCTCTGGGGCCAACGTCCTGACTTTC
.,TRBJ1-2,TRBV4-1,CASSQIGSQRNGYTF,TGCGCCAGCAGCCAAATCGGCAGCCAGAGGAATGGCTACACCTTC
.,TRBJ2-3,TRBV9,CASSVTRTDTQYF,TGTGCCAGCAGCGTCACTAGGACAGATACGCAGTATTTT
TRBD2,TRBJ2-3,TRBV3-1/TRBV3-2,CASSRGGGSDTQYF,TGTGCCAGCAGCCGGGGGGGTGGTTCTGATACGCAGTATTTT
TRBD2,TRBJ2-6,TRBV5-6,CASSLVGGRLSGANVLTF,TGTGCCAGCAGCTTGGTGGGCGGGAGGCTCTCTGGGGCCAACGTCCTGACTTTC
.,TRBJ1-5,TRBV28,CASSPAGPNQPQHF,TGTGCCAGCAGCCCCGCAGGGCCCAATCAGCCCCAGCATTTT
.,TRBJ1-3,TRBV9,CASSVAGTFSGNTIYF,TGTGCCAGCAGCGTAGCTGGGACATTCTCTGGAAACACCATATATTTT
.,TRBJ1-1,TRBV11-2,CASSPARGNTEAFF,TGTGCCAGCAGCCCAGCTAGGGGGAACACTGAAGCTTTCTTT